This TCR beta chain was captured by sequencing in a study of graft-versus-host responses after intestinal transplantation. Study summary: Multivisceral, liver-intestinal, or isolated intestinal transplants were received by the recipients. Every one of the recipients received anti-thymocyte globulin induction and afterwards took tacrolimus and steroids for roughly three years. Overall study results and limits: Recipient marrow held GvH clones, some first seen in ileum or blood.

Comments on this clone: Its matching antigen is unknown.

Sequencing was performed with immunoSEQ multiplex PCR; in TCRdb, only in-frame clones are kept and a portion is missing. The data contain about 78,000 clones, around 87% of them singletons. The V gene's germline CDR1 is MGHRA and CDR2 YSYEKL. V gave up 0 bases and J gave up 3 bases; unmatched junction bases: 7. This CDR3 region has 17 residues. The J gene is TRBJ2-3, the V gene TRBV4-1; 9 positions match TRBD1. The material sequenced was unstimulated CD8+ T cells sorted from spleen or lymph node cells, taken before transplant. The clonotype was recovered from a human donor who was the organ donor for an intestinal transplant. CDR3 sequence reads: CASSQDPGTGPTDTQYF. CDR3 in DNA: TGCGCCAGCAGCCAAGATCCCGGGACAGGGCCGACAGATACGCAGTATTTT.